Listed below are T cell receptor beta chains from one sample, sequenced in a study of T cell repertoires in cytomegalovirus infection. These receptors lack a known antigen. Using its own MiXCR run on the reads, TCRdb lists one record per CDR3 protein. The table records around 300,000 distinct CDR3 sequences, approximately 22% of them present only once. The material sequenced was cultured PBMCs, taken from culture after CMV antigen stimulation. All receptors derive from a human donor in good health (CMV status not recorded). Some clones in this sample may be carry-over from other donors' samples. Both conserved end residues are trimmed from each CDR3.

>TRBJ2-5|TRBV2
ASSGTSGRASETQY
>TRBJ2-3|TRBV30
AWSPGTGGWY
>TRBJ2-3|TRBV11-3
ASSLVAGVDADTQY
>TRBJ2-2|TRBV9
ASSLRDSWGELF
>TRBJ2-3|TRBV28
ASSLNPHAGGSDTQY
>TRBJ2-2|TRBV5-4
ASSLKLGAGGNTGELF
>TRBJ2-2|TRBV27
ASSPSGLDSGGELF
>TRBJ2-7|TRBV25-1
ARSTSGSYEQY
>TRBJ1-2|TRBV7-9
ASSPGGLGDGYT
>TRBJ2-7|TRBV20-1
SATRTGGKYEQY
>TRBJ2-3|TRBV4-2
ASSHGSGSDTQY
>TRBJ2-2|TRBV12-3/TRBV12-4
ASRPGGSGGELF
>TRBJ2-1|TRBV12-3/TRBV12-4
ASSDSGAGKNEQF